This entry features one T cell receptor beta chain sequence. Antigen specificity is unknown. The data were taken from a study of radiation and T cells in renal cell carcinoma. The overall study: Nephrectomy followed 15 Gy stereotactic body radiation by 4 weeks. Study-wide points: No pretreatment tumor biopsies were available for baseline clonotypes.

Data came from immunoSEQ multiplex PCR; TCRdb stores just in-frame clones and leaves some out. Altogether tens of thousands of clones are present, 65% to 90% being singletons, with the ten largest covering roughly 20%. The CDR3 contains 12 residues. Trimming removed 3 bases from V and 5 bases from J, with 7 bases in between. The germline CDR1 and CDR2 sequences are SGHNT and YYREEE (reference sequence). Time point defined: blood 2 weeks post-SBRT. Indicated treatment: 15 Gy SBRT to primary tumor, nephrectomy 4 weeks later. The sequence derives from a woman in her fifties or sixties with renal cell carcinoma. The gene calls are TRBV5-4 and TRBJ2-3; D is unclear. The specimen comprised blood, sampled from a patient whose treatment included radiotherapy and nephrectomy. Here the CDR3 reads CASSSKVDTQYF. The CDR3 nucleotides are TGTGCCAGCAGCTCCAAGGTAGATACGCAGTATTTT. The variable domain in full, with the rest retrieved from reference TRBV5-4 and TRBJ2-3, is ETGVTQSPTHLIKTRGQQVTLRCSSQSGHNTVSWYQQALGQGPQFIFQYYREEENGRGNFPPRFSGLQFPNYSSELNVNALELDDSALYLCASSSKVDTQYFGPGTRLTVL.